The entry below describes one T cell receptor beta chain. Its antigen target is currently unknown. No base quality values were provided; no much bigger clone lies one nucleotide off. Reading from cysteine to phenylalanine, the CDR3 counts 15 amino acids. Only the CDR3 region is kept as DNA, spanning 45 bases read in frame from base 1. V lost 3 bases and J lost 1 base, and the count of bases not matched to a germline gene is 5. The germline V gene encodes CDR1 DFQATT and CDR2 SNEGSKA (reference sequence). Receptor libraries were prepared by 5' RACE. For sequencing, an Illumina HiSeq 2500 was employed. A second PCR of roughly 6 to 11 cycles was performed with a sample-barcoded 5' primer and a J-beta primer mix. A template-switch 5' adaptor carrying 12 random nucleotides introduced a unique molecular identifier onto each TCR beta cDNA molecule. Each sample yielded at least 2.5 million CDR3-containing paired-end reads. First-strand cDNA was synthesized from all RNA with the Mint cDNA synthesis kit, primed by a TRBC-specific oligonucleotide. All cDNA was treated with uracil-DNA glycosylase and then went through a first 18-cycle PCR with the universal primers M1SS and BC2_uni_R. The authors processed their data as follows. Normalization of each sample was performed by random selection of 1 million high-quality reads, each carrying a distinct molecular identifier. Instead of being binned into consensus sequences, reads with shared molecular identifiers were discarded. MiTCR, set to a Q25 quality threshold and the strictest error-elimination algorithm, was used for CDR3 identification, clonotype clustering and error correction. Lower-bound total TCR beta diversity was estimated with a nonparametric unseen species model using Euler transformation. In TCRdb, the public reads were trimmed at Q25 with fastp and aligned with MiXCR, with productive beta chains retained. Under each unique CDR3 protein, matching rows form one entry showing the most common genes and DNA. These V and J calls are TCRdb output, not the study's own analysis. This sample gives 1.4 million or so distinct CDR3 sequences in total; approximately 43% of them show up just once. In total, the top ten clones hold about 4% of the sample.

The roughly 39 donors, aged 6 to 90 years, were systemically healthy Caucasian individuals from Russia. Approximately 9.3 milliliters of peripheral blood were collected from each donor into EDTA-treated Vacutainer tubes. Ficoll-Paque density-gradient centrifugation was used to isolate PBMCs, with at least 7 million obtained per sample. Total RNA, at least 6 micrograms per sample, was extracted from PBMCs with Trizol reagent. The percentages of naive CD45RAhigh/CD27high T cells were determined by flow cytometry on a PBMC aliquot from every donor. The data were taken from a study of blood T cells in healthy people across ages (dated by TCRdb to between 2014 and 2017). For the study in its entirety: In model experiments, template switching captured roughly one uniquely barcoded TCR beta cDNA molecule for every two T cells. Using deep sequencing normalized with unique cDNA molecular identifiers, the study measured how TCR beta repertoire diversity changes with age. The donors were split into four age groups: young (average around 15 years), middle-aged (more than 35), aged (roughly 60) and long-lived (about 74). To avoid experimental bias, donors of different ages were randomly spread across the sequencing lanes. Using the same blood draw, the study looked at two additional independent replicas of 1 million unique cDNA reads for two donors, one aged 18 to 30 and the other aged 80 or older.

What the research found in general, with its limitations: Because profiling used bulk unsorted PBMCs, naive and antigen-experienced compartments could not be compared conclusively. A strong correlation was found between observed TCR beta diversity and the percentage of naive T cells measured by flow cytometry. As age increased, observed TCR beta diversity per million T cells dropped in a roughly linear way, and a significant reduction was already evident by age about 40. Because donor CMV infection status was unknown, age-related changes in expanded clonotypes were potentially confounded. Compared with the aged group, the long-lived group had more naive CD4+ T cells, fewer expanded clones and increased TCR diversity, a pattern suggesting age selection. Estimates of total diversity based on one million sequenced T cells were considered lower bounds and underestimates.

Sequencing was done on a sample of blood. The chain was built from TRBV20-1 and TRBJ1-1, with 10 middle bases fitting TRBD1. The sequence was obtained from a woman aged 18-29 years in good health. The DNA sequence is TGCAGTGCTAGGGGGACAGGGGCGAGGAACACTGAAGCTTTCTTT. Its coded protein is CSARGTGARNTEAFF.